Shown below are 8 T cell receptor beta chains from a single sample sequenced in a study of blood T cells in healthy people across ages. The authors ran a second PCR of about 6 to 11 cycles using a sample-barcoded 5' primer and a J-beta primer mix. One entry per CDR3 protein results from TCRdb running MiXCR on the 5' RACE reads. The data show about 770,000 distinct CDR3 sequences, around two fifths seen once. What was sequenced was blood. The source of these receptors is a man in his sixties in good health.

The chain joins TRBV4-3 to TRBJ2-7, with 8 bases matching TRBD1. The CDR3 has 17 residues. V shed 0 bases and J 1 base; nucleotides not matched to a gene: 8. The germline V gene encodes CDR1 LGHNA and CDR2 YSLEER. The DNA for the CDR3 is TGCGCCAGCAGCCAAGACGAAAGACAGGGGATATCCTACGAGCAGTACTTC. This translates into CASSQDERQGISYEQYF.

Worth noting for this clonotype: At one boundary the junction diverges from the germline segment, which might be a read error. The CDR3 coding sequence is TGTGCCGGCAGTGGGACAGTTAATTCACCCCTCCACTTT. This translates into CAGSGTVNSPLHF. The chain carries TRBV7-2 and TRBJ1-6; TRBD1 aligns across 7 bases. The CDR3 is 13 amino acids. CDR1 is SGHTA, CDR2 FQGNSA, per germline.

This clonotype was detected a few times. J is TRBJ1-5 and V is TRBV7-2; 7 nucleotides line up with TRBD1. The CDR3 runs 14 residues. Germline V gene sequence: CDR1 SGHTA, CDR2 FQGNSA. The V and J ends lost 5 bases and 3 bases, in that order; junction bases with no gene match: 4. This chain's CDR3 is CASSGGTANQPQHF. The DNA for the CDR3 is TGTGCCAGCAGCGGTGGGACAGCCAATCAGCCCCAGCATTTT. The variable domain in full, completed from reference TRBV7-2 and TRBJ1-5, reads GAGVSQSPSNKVTEKGKDVELRCDPISGHTALYWYRQSLGQGLEFLIYFQGNSAPDKSGLPSDRFSAERTGGSVSTLTIQRTQQEDSAVYLCASSGGTANQPQHFGDGTRLSIL.

The chain carries TRBV7-8 and TRBJ2-3; 8 nucleotides agree with TRBD1. V shed 0 bases and J 2 bases; nucleotides not matched to a gene: 4. CDR1 is SGHVS, CDR2 FQNEAQ, per germline. The CDR3 has 16 residues. CDR3 protein: CASSLARDRLTDTQYF. CDR3 in DNA: TGTGCCAGCAGCTTAGCGAGGGACAGGCTCACAGATACGCAGTATTTT.

This chain connects TRBV6-6 to TRBJ2-4; D gene uncertain. V was shortened by 6 bases and J by 13 bases, with 22 bases between the two germline ends. This CDR3 is 14 amino acids long. From germline, CDR1 is MNHNY and CDR2 SVGAGI (reference sequence). CDR3 in amino acids: CASSKDLDPTEQYF. CDR3 in DNA: TGTGCCAGCAGCAAGGACCTGGATCCTACGGAGCAGTACTTC.

This chain joins TRBV7-8 and TRBJ2-3; 8 positions match TRBD2. The CDR3 runs to 17 residues. Germline V gene sequence: CDR1 SGHVS, CDR2 FQNEAQ. J gave up 1 base and V 5 bases, and 11 bases lay outside the gene matches. The CDR3 nucleotides read TGTGCCAGCAGCCGGGAGGGGGGCAAGTGGGGCACAGATACGCAGTATTTT. It codes for CASSREGGKWGTDTQYF.

This rearrangement joins TRBV6-2 or TRBV6-3 to TRBJ2-1; 9 bases fit TRBD1. The end of the DNA aligns better with TRBJ2-7, so the J call may be wrong. The CDR3 runs to 14 residues. Germline lookup yields CDR1 MNHEY and CDR2 SVGEGT. The CDR3 is CASTKTGGYNEQYF. CDR3 DNA: TGTGCCAGCACCAAGACAGGGGGGTACAATGAGCAGTACTTC.

The genes are TRBV6-2 or TRBV6-3 and TRBJ1-2, with TRBD1 matching over 8 bases. The germline V gene has CDR1 MNHEY and CDR2 SVGEGT. This CDR3 spans 14 amino acids. The V segment lost 6 bases and the J segment 4 bases; nucleotides outside the gene matches: 7. The CDR3 loop is CASRTTGVGYGYTF. The CDR3 nucleotides are TGTGCCAGCAGAACGACAGGGGTTGGCTATGGCTACACCTTC.